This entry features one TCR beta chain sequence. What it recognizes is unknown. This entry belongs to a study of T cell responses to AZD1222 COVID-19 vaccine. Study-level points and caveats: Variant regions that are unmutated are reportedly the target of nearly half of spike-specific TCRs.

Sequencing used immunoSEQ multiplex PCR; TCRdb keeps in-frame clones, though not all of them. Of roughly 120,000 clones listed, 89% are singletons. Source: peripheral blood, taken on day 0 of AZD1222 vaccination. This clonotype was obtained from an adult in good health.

The CDR3 DNA follows: TGTGCCAGCAGCTTGAACGTCGACAGCTCCTATAATTCACCCCTCCACTTT. It specifies CASSLNVDSSYNSPLHF. The V gene is TRBV5-4, the J gene TRBJ1-6; D possibly corresponds to TRBD1 (5 bases). Germline values: CDR1 SGHNT, CDR2 YYREEE (reference sequence). With 1 base removed from V and 0 bases from J, the gap between germline ends came to 11 bases. This CDR3 has 17 residues.